These T cell receptor beta chains were read from a single sample in a study of CD8+ T cells in alopecia areata. The protocol was immunoSEQ multiplex PCR, while the TCRdb copy is restricted to in-frame clones and leaves out a portion. The repertoire includes under 350,000 clones, 58% of them detected once, and 1.8% sits in the top ten. The material was CD4+ T cells sorted from blood, obtained at week 24, from a patient treated with tofacitinib. The receptors shown here come from a human donor with alopecia areata. Both conserved end residues are part of each CDR3. A D gene is named only where the DNA matches it firmly. Where a row states a size, it is once, few, many or the class of an expanded clone; other rows omit it.

size: NA; D: NA; J: TRBJ1-2; V: TRBV7-9; CDR3: CASSLGGLRHYGYTF; DNA: TGTGCCAGCAGCTTAGGAGGGCTCAGGCACTATGGCTACACCTTC
size: NA; D: NA; J: TRBJ2-7; V: TRBV7-9; CDR3: CASSFMANDEQYF; DNA: TGTGCCAGCAGCTTCATGGCCAACGACGAGCAGTACTTC
size: NA; D: NA; J: TRBJ1-2; V: TRBV9; CDR3: CASSGRVKLDGYTF; DNA: TGTGCCAGCAGCGGGCGTGTAAAACTGGATGGCTACACCTTC
size: NA; D: NA; J: TRBJ2-5; V: TRBV9; CDR3: CASSSNGAMQETQYF; DNA: TGTGCCAGCAGTTCCAACGGGGCTATGCAAGAGACCCAGTACTTC
size: few; D: NA; J: TRBJ2-2; V: TRBV29-1; CDR3: CSVRERNTGELFF; DNA: TGCAGCGTTCGAGAGAGGAACACCGGGGAGCTGTTTTTT
size: NA; D: NA; J: TRBJ2-5; V: TRBV19; CDR3: CASSSREVQYF; DNA: TGTGCCAGTAGTTCCAGGGAGGTCCAGTACTTC
size: NA; D: NA; J: TRBJ2-5; V: TRBV5-1; CDR3: CASSLEPGGQETQYF; DNA: TGCGCCAGCAGCTTGGAGCCCGGGGGACAAGAGACCCAGTACTTC
size: NA; D: NA; J: TRBJ1-1; V: TRBV29-1; CDR3: CSVVGQTLPSPEAFF; DNA: TGCAGCGTTGTTGGACAGACCTTACCCTCCCCTGAAGCTTTCTTT
size: NA; D: NA; J: TRBJ1-5; V: TRBV29-1; CDR3: CSVSQLDQPQHF; DNA: TGCAGCGTTTCCCAGTTAGATCAGCCCCAGCATTTT
size: NA; D: NA; J: TRBJ2-6; V: TRBV30; CDR3: CAWSAGERASGANVLTF; DNA: TGTGCCTGGAGTGCGGGGGAACGGGCCTCTGGGGCCAACGTCCTGACTTTC
size: NA; D: NA; J: TRBJ2-6; V: TRBV5-1; CDR3: CASRSGGHWANVLTF; DNA: TGCGCCAGCAGGTCCGGAGGACACTGGGCCAACGTCCTGACTTTC
size: few; D: NA; J: TRBJ2-7; V: TRBV2; CDR3: CASSGQGIGEQYF; DNA: TGTGCCAGCAGTGGTCAGGGGATAGGCGAGCAGTACTTC
size: NA; D: TRBD1; J: TRBJ1-5; V: TRBV2; CDR3: CASNLKLGTGNQPQHF; DNA: TGTGCCAGCAATCTAAAACTTGGGACAGGCAATCAGCCCCAGCATTTT
size: few; D: TRBD1; J: TRBJ2-7; V: TRBV19; CDR3: CASSISDRSSYEQYF; DNA: TGTGCCAGTAGTATATCGGACAGGAGCTCCTACGAGCAGTACTTC
size: NA; D: TRBD2; J: TRBJ2-3; V: TRBV9; CDR3: CASSAQLAARTDTQYF; DNA: TGTGCCAGCAGCGCACAACTAGCGGCACGCACAGATACGCAGTATTTT
size: NA; D: NA; J: TRBJ2-1; V: TRBV7-2; CDR3: CATSPGGQSEEQFF; DNA: TGTGCCACCTCGCCTGGCGGGCAATCGGAGGAGCAGTTCTTC
size: NA; D: NA; J: TRBJ2-3; V: TRBV7-9; CDR3: CASSLNGPTDTQYF; DNA: TGTGCCAGCAGCTTAAACGGGCCCACAGATACGCAGTATTTT
size: NA; D: NA; J: TRBJ1-1; V: TRBV19; CDR3: CASSMTAMNTEAFF; DNA: TGTGCCAGTAGTATGACAGCCATGAACACTGAAGCTTTCTTT
size: NA; D: NA; J: TRBJ2-7; V: TRBV19; CDR3: CASSIVAGESYEQYF; DNA: TGTGCCAGTAGTATAGTCGCAGGGGAATCCTACGAGCAGTACTTC
size: NA; D: TRBD1; J: TRBJ1-2; V: TRBV2; CDR3: CASSEIEGAGWYYGYTF; DNA: TGTGCCAGCAGTGAGATCGAGGGGGCAGGGTGGTACTATGGCTACACCTTC
size: NA; D: TRBD1; J: TRBJ2-1; V: TRBV9; CDR3: CASSVDRDSRQFF; DNA: TGTGCCAGCAGCGTAGATCGGGACAGTAGGCAGTTCTTC
size: NA; D: NA; J: TRBJ2-7; V: TRBV11-2; CDR3: CASRLDRNPSYEQYF; DNA: TGTGCCAGCAGACTTGACAGGAACCCCTCCTACGAGCAGTACTTC
size: NA; D: NA; J: TRBJ2-7; V: TRBV7-9; CDR3: CASSLRDGRYEQYF; DNA: TGTGCCAGCAGCCTAAGGGACGGGCGCTACGAGCAGTACTTC
size: NA; D: NA; J: TRBJ2-3; V: TRBV7-9; CDR3: CASSLDLLADTQYF; DNA: TGTGCCAGCAGCTTAGACCTCCTAGCGGATACGCAGTATTTT
size: NA; D: NA; J: TRBJ1-1; V: TRBV14; CDR3: CASSQFGEGEAFF; DNA: TGTGCCAGCAGCCAATTCGGAGAGGGAGAAGCTTTCTTT
size: NA; D: NA; J: TRBJ1-6; V: TRBV7-2; CDR3: CASSPRGGEPLHF; DNA: TGTGCCAGCAGCCCCCGGGGGGGTGAGCCCCTCCACTTT
size: few; D: NA; J: TRBJ2-5; V: TRBV29-1; CDR3: CSVEWGETQYF; DNA: TGCAGCGTTGAATGGGGAGAGACCCAGTACTTC
size: NA; D: NA; J: TRBJ2-7; V: TRBV7-9; CDR3: CASSSPKGGHKIYEQYF; DNA: TGTGCCAGCAGCTCCCCGAAGGGGGGACACAAAATCTACGAGCAGTACTTC
size: NA; D: NA; J: TRBJ2-7; V: TRBV4-3; CDR3: CASSQDHQAGYEQYF; DNA: TGCGCCAGCAGCCAAGATCACCAGGCAGGGTACGAGCAGTACTTC
size: NA; D: TRBD1; J: TRBJ1-4; V: TRBV4-1; CDR3: CASSQGSRGTGQKLFF; DNA: TGCGCCAGCAGCCAAGGTTCCCGGGGGACAGGGCAAAAACTGTTTTTT
size: NA; D: NA; J: TRBJ1-2; V: TRBV7-2; CDR3: CASSLGKNYGYTF; DNA: TGTGCCAGCAGCTTAGGAAAAAACTATGGCTACACCTTC
size: NA; D: NA; J: TRBJ1-2; V: TRBV4-3; CDR3: CASSQDLRTDYGYTF; DNA: TGCGCCAGCAGCCAAGATTTGAGGACAGACTATGGCTACACCTTC
size: NA; D: NA; J: TRBJ2-1; V: TRBV30; CDR3: CAWSVVLGALSGNEQFF; DNA: TGTGCCTGGAGTGTAGTATTAGGGGCTCTCTCAGGGAATGAGCAGTTCTTC
size: NA; D: TRBD2; J: TRBJ2-1; V: TRBV29-1; CDR3: CSVEEGASGVGEQFF; DNA: TGCAGCGTTGAAGAAGGGGCTAGCGGGGTAGGGGAGCAGTTCTTC
size: NA; D: NA; J: TRBJ2-6; V: TRBV7-9; CDR3: CASSLARASHSGANVLTF; DNA: TGTGCCAGCAGCTTAGCCAGGGCCTCTCATTCTGGGGCCAACGTCCTGACTTTC
size: NA; D: NA; J: TRBJ2-1; V: TRBV30; CDR3: CAGSDSSYNEQFF; DNA: TGTGCCGGATCGGACAGCTCCTACAATGAGCAGTTCTTC
size: NA; D: TRBD2; J: TRBJ2-7; V: TRBV15; CDR3: CATSRTSVDYEQYF; DNA: TGTGCCACCAGCCGGACTAGCGTGGACTACGAGCAGTACTTC
size: NA; D: TRBD1; J: TRBJ2-7; V: TRBV5-1; CDR3: CASSMGDSYEQYF; DNA: TGCGCCAGCAGCATGGGGGACAGCTACGAGCAGTACTTC
size: NA; D: NA; J: TRBJ1-1; V: TRBV10-3; CDR3: CAIRRPGDTEAFF; DNA: TGTGCCATCAGGAGACCAGGGGACACTGAAGCTTTCTTT
size: NA; D: NA; J: TRBJ2-1; V: TRBV5-1; CDR3: CASSVDRTNEQFF; DNA: TGCGCCAGCAGTGTTGACAGGACCAATGAGCAGTTCTTC
size: NA; D: TRBD2; J: TRBJ2-3; V: TRBV7-3; CDR3: CASSPLAGGPVDTQYF; DNA: TGTGCCAGCAGCCCACTAGCGGGGGGGCCTGTGGATACGCAGTATTTT
size: NA; D: NA; J: TRBJ1-1; V: TRBV11-2; CDR3: CASSLRPGNTEAFF; DNA: TGTGCCAGCAGCTTAAGGCCCGGGAACACTGAAGCTTTCTTT
size: few; D: NA; J: TRBJ1-4; V: TRBV29-1; CDR3: CSVFGKNEKLFF; DNA: TGCAGCGTTTTCGGGAAAAACGAAAAACTGTTTTTT
size: NA; D: TRBD2; J: TRBJ2-7; V: TRBV30; CDR3: CAWRTSGGDKPYF; DNA: TGTGCCTGGAGGACTAGCGGGGGGGATAAACCGTACTTC
size: few; D: NA; J: TRBJ2-4; V: TRBV7-8; CDR3: CASSLALAKNIQYF; DNA: TGTGCCAGCAGCTTAGCATTGGCCAAAAACATTCAGTACTTC
size: NA; D: NA; J: TRBJ2-1; V: TRBV7-9; CDR3: CASSLPGVSYNEQFF; DNA: TGTGCCAGCAGCTTACCAGGGGTCTCCTACAATGAGCAGTTCTTC
size: NA; D: NA; J: TRBJ2-1; V: TRBV9; CDR3: CASSVEGRHSYNEQFF; DNA: TGTGCCAGCAGCGTAGAAGGTAGACACTCCTACAATGAGCAGTTCTTC
size: NA; D: TRBD1; J: TRBJ1-1; V: TRBV27; CDR3: CASTPTGGNTEAFF; DNA: TGTGCCAGCACCCCAACAGGGGGGAACACTGAAGCTTTCTTT
size: once; D: NA; J: TRBJ1-1; V: TRBV28; CDR3: CASSLTGGQADSTEAFF; DNA: TGTGCCAGCAGTTTAACCGGGGGGCAAGCGGACTCAACTGAAGCTTTCTTT
size: once; D: TRBD1; J: TRBJ2-2; V: TRBV9; CDR3: CASSHNRDRASLFTGELFF; DNA: TGTGCCAGCAGCCATAACCGGGACAGGGCTTCGCTATTCACCGGGGAGCTGTTTTTT
size: once; D: NA; J: TRBJ2-3; V: TRBV9; CDR3: CASSPPRHFSTDTQYF; DNA: TGTGCCAGCAGCCCCCCTCGACACTTTAGCACAGATACGCAGTATTTT
size: NA; D: TRBD1; J: TRBJ1-4; V: TRBV4-1; CDR3: CASSQPRQGREKLFF; DNA: TGCGCCAGCAGCCAACCCAGACAGGGTCGAGAAAAACTGTTTTTT
size: NA; D: NA; J: TRBJ2-3; V: TRBV12-5; CDR3: CASGLGRTQYF; DNA: TGTGCTAGTGGTTTGGGCCGTACGCAGTATTTT
size: few; D: TRBD1; J: TRBJ2-5; V: TRBV7-9; CDR3: CASSRQGSAQETQYF; DNA: TGTGCCAGCAGCCGACAGGGCAGCGCACAAGAGACCCAGTACTTC
size: NA; D: NA; J: TRBJ1-6; V: TRBV28; CDR3: CASSLGTGGRNSPLHF; DNA: TGTGCCAGCAGTTTAGGTACGGGTGGCCGTAATTCACCCCTCCACTTT
size: NA; D: NA; J: TRBJ1-2; V: TRBV4-1; CDR3: CASSQVEAYGYTF; DNA: TGCGCCAGCAGCCAAGTCGAGGCCTATGGCTACACCTTC
size: NA; D: TRBD1; J: TRBJ1-2; V: TRBV25-1; CDR3: CASSPNRGLGYGYTF; DNA: TGTGCCAGCAGCCCTAACAGGGGGCTCGGCTATGGCTACACCTTC